The clone carrying this TCR beta chain was observed a handful of times. The antigen is undetermined. The genes and germline here are from mouse. With the read ending 1 residue before the CDR3 end, the germline J gene is used to fill in that end. CDR3 length equals 16 residues. Germline V gene lookup returns CDR1 NNHNN and CDR2 SYGAGS (reference sequence). V shed 1 base, J shed 2 bases, and the junction held 4 bases outside the gene matches. Sequenced by immunoSEQ multiplex PCR; TCRdb stores in-frame clones only, minus some. The sample has around 3,200 clones, approximately 44% seen once. The sample is drawn from a study of tissue T cells after allogeneic stem cell transplantation. This sample's time point: mouse harvest day 14 after allogeneic transplant. Each mouse received 10^7 T-cell-depleted marrow cells plus 10^6 splenic CD5+ T cells by tail vein. B6 (H2b) cells into BALB/c (H2d) mice; tissues taken at day 7 or 14.

Notes on the study in general: Some tissue clones might be persisting host cells; their alloreactivity or antigen specificity was not determined. Within patients, tissue anatomy strongly shaped TCR repertoire composition.

V gene TRBV13-2 combines with J gene TRBJ2-3; 10 bases agree with TRBD2. The source material was gut tissue. This sequence was found in a female BALB/c mouse given C57BL/6 T cells with graft-versus-host disease after an allogeneic hematopoietic cell transplant. CDR3 loop: CASGDPGGAYAETLYF. The covered CDR3 bases are TGTGCCAGCGGTGATCCTGGGGGGGCCTATGCAGAAACGCTGTAT.